These T cell receptor beta chains were read from a single sample in a study of blood T cell repertoires in COVID-19. TCRdb's table, derived via immunoSEQ multiplex PCR, lists solely in-frame clones and lacks some. The sample has about 250,000 clones; around nine tenths are singletons. Sample: PBMCs or T cells enriched from blood (not recorded which). The receptors here all came from a man aged 40-49 years who had recovered from COVID-19. The CDR3 runs from the conserved cysteine through the conserved F or W. D genes are given only for firm matches. Clone size, where shown, is once, few, many, or a class for clones that have expanded.

cdr3_aa	cdr3_nt	clone_size	d_call	v_call	j_call
CASSLAGWNSPLHF	TGTGCCAGCAGCTTGGCAGGGTGGAATTCACCCCTCCACTTT	-	-	TRBV11-3	TRBJ1-6
CASSQILSRGQEKLFF	TGCGCCAGCAGCCAAATTTTATCCAGGGGGCAGGAAAAACTGTTTTTT	-	TRBD1	TRBV4-1	TRBJ1-4
CASSLARGGAGADTQYF	TGCGCCAGCAGCTTGGCTCGCGGGGGGGCCGGGGCAGATACGCAGTATTTT	once	TRBD2	TRBV5-1	TRBJ2-3
CASSQASTQGQHF	TGTGCCAGCAGCCAGGCCAGTACCCAGGGCCAGCATTTT	-	-	TRBV28	TRBJ1-5
CASSFRAWSGQYEQYF	TGTGCCAGCAGTTTCAGGGCCTGGTCCGGCCAATACGAGCAGTACTTC	-	-	TRBV28	TRBJ2-7
CASSPAGGGGLNTEAFF	TGTGCCAGCAGCCCCGCGGGGGGCGGGGGTTTGAACACTGAAGCTTTCTTT	-	-	TRBV28	TRBJ1-1
CASSPGTTGGDTQYF	TGTGCCAGCAGCCCCGGGACTACCGGAGGGGATACGCAGTATTTT	-	TRBD2	TRBV3-1/TRBV3-2	TRBJ2-3
CAWSSGEGANVLTF	TGTGCCTGGAGTTCAGGGGAAGGGGCCAACGTCCTGACTTTC	-	-	TRBV30	TRBJ2-6
CASSPRLATDQETQYF	TGTGCCAGCAGCCCCCGACTAGCGACCGACCAAGAGACCCAGTACTTC	-	TRBD2	TRBV7-9	TRBJ2-5
CASRRGTETQYF	TGCGCCAGCAGAAGGGGGACGGAGACCCAGTACTTC	-	-	TRBV5-1	TRBJ2-5
CSASGAGETQYF	TGCAGTGCTAGTGGGGCGGGAGAGACCCAGTACTTC	-	-	TRBV20-1	TRBJ2-5
CASSTGTVKSETQYF	TGTGCTAGCAGCACAGGGACAGTAAAATCGGAGACCCAGTACTTC	-	TRBD1	TRBV7-7	TRBJ2-5
CAWSVGAANSPLHF	TGTGCCTGGAGTGTAGGAGCAGCTAATTCACCCCTCCACTTT	-	-	TRBV30	TRBJ1-6
CASSLGRVKVF	TGCGCCAGCAGCTTGGGCAGGGTCAAGGTCTTC	-	-	TRBV5-1	TRBJ2-1
CASSLRDRYNEQFF	TGCGCCAGCAGCCTAAGGGACAGATACAATGAGCAGTTCTTC	-	TRBD1	TRBV5-1	TRBJ2-1
CSVALAGWKETQYF	TGCAGCGTTGCACTAGCGGGGTGGAAAGAGACCCAGTACTTC	once	TRBD2	TRBV29-1	TRBJ2-5
CASGGREAFF	TGTGCCAGCGGAGGTCGAGAAGCTTTCTTT	few	-	TRBV21-1	TRBJ1-1
CASSQADRGATNEKLFF	TGTGCCAGCAGCCAAGCCGACAGGGGTGCAACTAATGAAAAACTGTTTTTT	-	TRBD1	TRBV3-1/TRBV3-2	TRBJ1-4
CASSQTHLWGHEQYF	TGCGCCAGCAGCCAAACCCATCTCTGGGGGCACGAGCAGTACTTC	-	-	TRBV4-1	TRBJ2-7
CASSERRSGQGGYEQYF	TGTGCCAGCAGTGAGAGAAGATCGGGACAGGGGGGGTACGAGCAGTACTTC	-	TRBD1	TRBV2	TRBJ2-7
CASSRGRALGDTQYF	TGTGCCAGCAGCCGCGGGAGGGCCTTAGGAGATACGCAGTATTTT	-	TRBD2	TRBV13	TRBJ2-3
CASSYEAPGVGEKLFF	TGTGCCAGCAGTTACGAGGCCCCAGGGGTTGGTGAAAAACTGTTTTTT	-	-	TRBV6-5	TRBJ1-4
CASSQQGGYGYTF	TGTGCCAGCAGCCAACAGGGCGGCTATGGCTACACCTTC	-	-	TRBV14	TRBJ1-2
CASSTNTGELFF	TGTGCCAGCTCTACGAACACCGGGGAGCTGTTTTTT	many	-	TRBV15	TRBJ2-2
CASSRQGRAYEQYF	TGTGCCAGTAGTAGGCAGGGAAGGGCCTACGAGCAGTACTTC	-	-	TRBV19	TRBJ2-7
CASSMDSTNEKLFF	TGCGCCAGCAGCATGGACAGTACTAATGAAAAACTGTTTTTT	-	-	TRBV5-1	TRBJ1-4
CASSHRTGINNEQFF	TGTGCCAGCAGCCACCGGACAGGGATTAACAATGAGCAGTTCTTC	once	TRBD1	TRBV3-1/TRBV3-2	TRBJ2-1
CSGSSRGADTQYF	TGCAGCGGAAGTTCCAGGGGGGCAGATACGCAGTATTTT	-	-	TRBV29-1	TRBJ2-3
CASSPRLRSNEKLFF	TGTGCCAGCAGTCCACGTCTACGGAGTAATGAAAAACTGTTTTTT	-	-	TRBV2	TRBJ1-4
CASSQHPGTGVSPLHF	TGTGCCAGCAGCCAACATCCGGGGACAGGGGTTTCACCCCTCCACTTT	-	TRBD1	TRBV3-1/TRBV3-2	TRBJ1-6
CASSLGLGAGPTGELFF	TGCGCCAGCAGCTTGGGGTTGGGGGCAGGACCCACCGGGGAGCTGTTTTTT	once	-	TRBV5-1	TRBJ2-2
CASSPRLSSGYNEQFF	TGTGCCAGCTCACCACGTTTGTCTAGCGGATACAATGAGCAGTTCTTC	-	TRBD2	TRBV18	TRBJ2-1
CASSLWTGRSPLHF	TGTGCCAGCAGTTTATGGACAGGGAGGTCACCCCTCCACTTT	-	TRBD1	TRBV28	TRBJ1-6
CASRSANEQFF	TGTGCCAGCAGGAGTGCAAATGAGCAGTTCTTC	once	-	TRBV6-5	TRBJ2-1
CASSPSILAGTSWNEQFF	TGTGCCAGCAGTCCCTCTATACTAGCGGGGACCTCTTGGAATGAGCAGTTCTTC	-	TRBD2	TRBV6-4	TRBJ2-1
CASSLVGSSYNEQFF	TGTGCCAGCAGTTTAGTCGGGAGCTCCTACAATGAGCAGTTCTTC	-	-	TRBV27	TRBJ2-1
CASSPGTGGYEQYF	TGTGCCAGCTCACCCGGGACAGGGGGCTACGAGCAGTACTTC	-	TRBD1	TRBV18	TRBJ2-7
CASSYSSMFGNTEAFF	TGTGCCAGCAGTTACTCGTCTATGTTTGGGAACACTGAAGCTTTCTTT	few	-	TRBV6-5	TRBJ1-1
CASSIGRARRDSSYEQYF	TGCGCCAGCAGTATTGGAAGGGCGAGACGGGACAGCTCCTACGAGCAGTACTTC	-	TRBD1	TRBV5-1	TRBJ2-7
CASSNGLAVADTQYF	TGTGCCAGCAGCAACGGACTAGCGGTCGCAGATACGCAGTATTTT	once	TRBD2	TRBV5-4	TRBJ2-3
CASSPPGLRNTEAFF	TGTGCCAGCTCACCCCCGGGACTGAGAAACACTGAAGCTTTCTTT	-	-	TRBV18	TRBJ1-1
CASSLVYSTTTNEKLFF	TGTGCCAGCAGCTTGGTATACTCGACAACAACTAATGAAAAACTGTTTTTT	-	-	TRBV5-8	TRBJ1-4
CASSRESPGLEGGEQYF	TGTGCCAGCAGCCGCGAAAGCCCGGGACTAGAAGGAGGCGAGCAGTACTTC	-	TRBD2	TRBV5-4	TRBJ2-7
CASSSTSGQETQYF	TGTGCCAGCAGCTCCACTAGCGGCCAAGAGACCCAGTACTTC	-	TRBD2	TRBV7-9	TRBJ2-5
CASSQDRAGNEKLFF	TGTGCCAGCAGCCAAGATCGGGCAGGGAACGAAAAACTGTTTTTT	-	-	TRBV14	TRBJ1-4